The 10 T cell receptor beta chains listed next were all sequenced from one sample in a study of blood T cell repertoires in COVID-19. The repertoire was sequenced with immunoSEQ multiplex PCR; TCRdb's copy has only in-frame clones and lacks some. The sample consists of tens of thousands of clones, roughly 90% of them appearing once. Sample: peripheral blood. Receptors originate from a man between 50 and 59 years old with COVID-19, enrolled during active disease.

The chain employs TRBV6-6 and TRBJ1-1, with 8 bases lining up with TRBD1. CDR3 length equals 14 residues. The trim removed 5 bases at V and 6 bases at J, leaving 8 bases unmatched. The V gene's germline CDR1 is MNHNY and CDR2 SVGAGI (reference sequence). CDR3 DNA: TGTGCCAGCAGTAAGGACAGGGTGAGCGCTGAAGCTTTCTTT. Translation gives CASSKDRVSAEAFF.

The gene calls are TRBV5-5 and TRBJ1-3; D is unclear. The V gene's germline CDR1 is SGHKS and CDR2 YYEKEE (reference sequence). Trimming cost V 0 bases and J 9 bases, with 13 bases left between them. The CDR3 contains 14 residues. Here the CDR3 reads CASSLEQLFGTIYF. In nucleotides, the CDR3 is TGTGCCAGCAGCTTGGAACAGCTTTTTGGCACCATATATTTT. Full variable domain (remainder filled in from reference TRBV5-5 and TRBJ1-3): DAGVTQSPTHLIKTRGQQVTLRCSPISGHKSVSWYQQVLGQGPQFIFQYYEKEERGRGNFPDRFSARQFPNYSSELNVNALLLGDSALYLCASSLEQLFGTIYFGEGSWLTVV.

This clone has a single count. V and J are TRBV20-1 and TRBJ2-7; 10 bases match TRBD1. V lost 6 bases, J lost 4 bases, and 6 bases stayed unmatched. The length of the CDR3 is 13 residues. Per germline, CDR1 DFQATT and CDR2 SNEGSKA (reference sequence). The CDR3: CSASDRGLYEQYF. In DNA form, the CDR3 reads TGCAGTGCAAGTGACAGGGGGCTTTACGAGCAGTACTTC.

The chain combines TRBV6-2 or TRBV6-3 with TRBJ2-2; TRBD1 aligns across 9 bases. Losses at the gene ends were 2 bases for V and 4 bases for J; bases not matched to a gene: 5. This CDR3 spans 16 amino acids. The germline V gene encodes CDR1 MNHEY and CDR2 SVGEGT. CDR3 protein: CASSYRTGVGTGELFF. For the CDR3, the DNA is TGTGCCAGCAGTTACCGGACAGGGGTCGGCACCGGGGAGCTGTTTTTT.

This chain connects TRBV27 to TRBJ1-4; maybe TRBD1 (5 bases). Trimming took off 1 base at V and 3 bases at J, with 15 bases between the two ends. Germline V lookup: CDR1 MNHEY, CDR2 SMNVEV (reference sequence). The length of the CDR3 is 17 residues. As DNA, the CDR3 is TGTGCCAGCAGTTTATTGAGTGTCCGGGGGGCTAATGAAAAACTGTTTTTT. Its protein product is CASSLLSVRGANEKLFF.

The CDR3, as DNA: TGCGCCAGCAGTGAGTCGGGAGGGGGAGAAGCTTTCTTT. Its protein product is CASSESGGGEAFF. The chain has TRBV10-1 and TRBJ1-1, with a possible D match to TRBD1 (6 bases). This CDR3 spans 13 amino acids. CDR1 WNHNN and CDR2 SYGVQD come from the germline V gene (reference sequence). Deletions cut 0 bases from V and 8 bases from J, with 10 bases between.

The chain employs TRBV2 and TRBJ1-6, with a tentative D call TRBD1 (6 bases). The germline V and J ends were trimmed by 7 bases and 2 bases, with 12 bases remaining between them. This CDR3 has 15 amino acids. The V gene's germline CDR1 is SNHLY and CDR2 FYNNEI. CDR3 protein: CASMLGGTYNSPLHF. CDR3 nucleotide sequence: TGTGCCAGCATGTTAGGGGGAACCTATAATTCACCCCTCCACTTT. Full variable domain (rest looked up from reference TRBV2 and TRBJ1-6): EPEVTQTPSHQVTQMGQEVILRCVPISNHLYFYWYRQILGQKVEFLVSFYNNEISEKSEIFDDQFSVERPDGSNFTLKIRSTKLEDSAMYFCASMLGGTYNSPLHFGNGTRLTVT.

The V call is TRBV20-1, the J call TRBJ1-2; tentatively, D is TRBD1 (6 bases). CDR1 is DFQATT and CDR2 is SNEGSKA in the germline V gene (reference sequence). The germline V and J ends were trimmed by 3 bases and 4 bases, with 18 bases remaining between them. The CDR3 loop spans 15 amino acids. CDR3 in amino acids: CSASGQGRGTYGYTF. Here the CDR3 DNA reads TGCAGTGCTAGTGGCCAGGGGAGGGGGACCTATGGCTACACCTTC.

The chain has TRBV5-1 and TRBJ2-1; TRBD2 agrees at 8 bases. V was clipped by 1 base and J by 5 bases; unmatched bases: 5. The CDR3 is 15 amino acids. Germline V CDR1 and CDR2: SGHRS, YFSETQ. CDR3 DNA: TGCGCCAGCAGCTTGTCATGGACTAGCAACAATGAGCAGTTCTTC. Its protein product is CASSLSWTSNNEQFF.

The V and J genes are TRBV3-1 (or the pseudogene TRBV3-2) and TRBJ1-4; tentatively, D is TRBD1 (6 bases). Germline assignment: CDR1 LGHDT and CDR2 YNNKEL (reference sequence). The germline V and J ends were trimmed by 1 base and 5 bases, with 14 bases remaining between them. The length of the CDR3 is 16 residues. CDR3 residues: CASSQATGIQNEKLFF. CDR3 DNA: TGTGCCAGCAGCCAAGCCACAGGGATCCAAAATGAAAAACTGTTTTTT.